This T cell receptor (beta chain) derives from a study of control samples from healthy donors and cancer patients. Profiling relied on immunoSEQ multiplex PCR, and the TCRdb table lists in-frame clones only, not all of them. This table holds about 140,000 clones, under 95% found once. Germline-derived CDR1 and CDR2 are SGHRS and YFSETQ. The V end lost 4 bases, the J end lost 0 bases, and 10 bases lay between the germline ends. This CDR3 spans 15 amino acids. The sequenced sample was blood. This sequence joins TRBV5-1 and TRBJ1-4; a weak D match, TRBD1 (5 bases). This clonotype was sampled from a man aged 18 to 29 in good health. The CDR3 DNA is TGCGCCAGCAGCCTGGCAGGGACAACTAATGAAAAACTGTTTTTT. Translating it yields CASSLAGTTNEKLFF.